The 14 T cell receptor beta chains presented below share a single source sample, sequenced in a study of cytomegalovirus exposure and HLA in healthy donors (dated by TCRdb to the late 2010s). Libraries were constructed by the immunoSEQ multiplex PCR assay. The multiplex PCR relied on a mix of 60 forward primers for TCR Vbeta segments and 13 reverse primers for TCR Jbeta segments. TCRdb took this table from immuneACCESS and kept in-frame rearrangements with V and J called. Such tables lack part of the clones; where checked against another copy, unresolved V genes explain under half of the gap, and the rest is unexplained. Here the sample has roughly 110,000 clones; around three quarters occur a single time. Together, the top ten hold 0.79% of the sample. Source material: PBMCs. These receptors were taken from a boy under 18 in good health and CMV-seronegative.

The V call is TRBV30, the J call TRBJ1-5, with D tentatively TRBD1 (5 bases). Germline assignment: CDR1 GTSNPN and CDR2 SVGIG (reference sequence). There are 14 residues in the CDR3. The V end lost 4 bases, the J end lost 6 bases, and 16 bases lay between the germline ends. This CDR3 is CAWTDQGWGQPQHF. The CDR3 nucleotides are TGTGCCTGGACCGATCAGGGATGGGGTCAGCCCCAGCATTTT.

This clone was observed a single time. The J gene is TRBJ1-5, the V gene TRBV2, with 9 nucleotides matching TRBD1. Trimming took 7 bases from V and 2 from J; bases not matched to a gene: 6. The CDR3 loop spans 15 amino acids. CDR1 is SNHLY, CDR2 FYNNEI, per germline. The CDR3 loop reads CASKTGQGGNQPQHF. CDR3 nucleotides: TGTGCCAGCAAGACGGGACAGGGCGGCAATCAGCCCCAGCATTTT.

The chain couples TRBV5-8 to TRBJ1-5; D is unclear. V was cut by 5 bases and J by 0 bases, with 9 bases left in between. CDR3 length equals 14 residues. Looked up from germline, CDR1 is SGHTS and CDR2 is YDEGEE. CDR3 sequence (DNA): TGTGCCAGCAGAGAACTGAGTAGCAATCAGCCCCAGCATTTT. This codes for CASRELSSNQPQHF. The full variable domain, completed using reference TRBV5-8 and TRBJ1-5, is EAGVTQSPTHLIKTRGQQATLRCSPISGHTSVYWYQQALGLGLQFLLWYDEGEERNRGNFPPRFSGRQFPNYSSELNVNALELEDSALYLCASRELSSNQPQHFGDGTRLSIL.

V gene TRBV7-2 combines with J gene TRBJ1-4; TRBD1 matches 9 bases. J gave up 5 bases and V 5 bases, and 15 bases lay outside the gene matches. CDR1 and CDR2 (germline): SGHTA, FQGNSA. This CDR3 contains 18 residues. The CDR3 bases are TGTGCCAGCAGCCTACTGGGACAGGGCTTGAGGAGGAATGAAAAACTGTTTTTT. Amino acid sequence: CASSLLGQGLRRNEKLFF.

This chain uses TRBV6-1 with TRBJ2-3; 10 bases match TRBD2. Looked up from germline, CDR1 is MNHNS and CDR2 is SASEGT. This CDR3 has 15 residues. The trim removed 3 bases at V and 4 bases at J, leaving 4 bases unmatched. The CDR3 here is CASSEGSGGADTQYF. The CDR3 DNA sequence: TGTGCCAGCAGTGAGGGGAGCGGGGGGGCAGATACGCAGTATTTT.

The V call is TRBV10-1, the J call TRBJ2-7; maybe TRBD2 (6 bases). The CDR3 is 8 residues long. Looked up from germline, CDR1 is WNHNN and CDR2 is SYGVQD (reference sequence). CDR3 region: CTGGEQYF. DNA for the CDR3: TGCACCGGAGGGGAGCAGTACTTC.

The sample holds a few counts of this clone. This chain connects TRBV6-5 to TRBJ2-5; D is possibly TRBD1 (6 bases). V lost 5 bases, J lost 2 bases, and 12 bases lay in between. Looked up from germline, CDR1 is MNHEY and CDR2 is SVGAGI. This CDR3 spans 14 amino acids. The chain's CDR3 is CASSPGDTQETQYF. The CDR3 DNA sequence: TGTGCCAGCAGTCCCGGGGACACGCAAGAGACCCAGTACTTC.

The V and J genes are TRBV14 and TRBJ2-1; D possibly corresponds to TRBD2 (6 bases). The V gene's germline CDR1 is SGHDN and CDR2 FVKESK. There are 15 residues in the CDR3. Trimming cost V 1 base and J 6 bases, with 13 bases left between them. In nucleotides, the CDR3 is TGTGCCAGCAGCCAAGTGGGACTTGCGGTCAATGAGCAGTTCTTC. Its translation: CASSQVGLAVNEQFF.

This clone occurred a few times. The chain carries TRBV5-1 and TRBJ2-2; 7 bases match TRBD1. V was pared by 0 bases and J by 1 base, with 3 bases of the junction left unmatched. Germline lookup yields CDR1 SGHRS and CDR2 YFSETQ. CDR3 length equals 16 residues. The CDR3 protein is CASSLGPGGNTGELFF. The CDR3, as DNA: TGCGCCAGCAGCTTGGGTCCAGGGGGGAACACCGGGGAGCTGTTTTTT.

V usage is TRBV19 and J usage is TRBJ2-7; 13 bases match TRBD2. V was pared by 5 bases and J by 4 bases, with 8 bases of the junction left unmatched. Germline loops: CDR1 LNHDA, CDR2 SQIVND (reference sequence). The CDR3 totals 16 residues. The CDR3: CASSASGLAGRYEQYF. The CDR3 region has the DNA TGTGCCAGTAGTGCGTCGGGACTAGCGGGAAGGTACGAGCAGTACTTC. Drawing the rest from reference TRBV19 and TRBJ2-7, the complete variable domain is DGGITQSPKYLFRKEGQNVTLSCEQNLNHDAMYWYRQDPGQGLRLIYYSQIVNDFQKGDIAEGYSVSREKKESFPLTVTSAQKNPTAFYLCASSASGLAGRYEQYFGPGTRLTVT.

This chain uses TRBV5-1 with TRBJ2-7, with TRBD1 matching over 9 bases. Germline V lookup: CDR1 SGHRS, CDR2 YFSETQ. CDR3 length: 16 residues. The V segment lost 5 bases and the J segment 2 bases; nucleotides outside the gene matches: 11. CDR3 region: CASRGVGQGGAYEQYF. The CDR3 coding sequence is TGCGCCAGCAGAGGAGTGGGACAGGGAGGCGCCTACGAGCAGTACTTC.

This rearrangement joins TRBV30 to TRBJ2-7; TRBD1 matches at 8 bases. Germline V lookup: CDR1 GTSNPN, CDR2 SVGIG (reference sequence). The V gene end was trimmed by 3 bases and the J gene end by 2 bases; junction bases not matched to a gene: 12. The CDR3 runs to 16 residues. The CDR3 region is CAWSRRWGQVPYEQYF. The CDR3 DNA is TGTGCCTGGAGCCGCAGGTGGGGACAGGTACCCTACGAGCAGTACTTC.

The CDR3 loop reads CASSIPQNTEAFF. The CDR3 DNA reads TGTGCCAGCAGTATCCCCCAGAACACTGAAGCTTTCTTT. V gene TRBV28 combines with J gene TRBJ1-1; D is uncertain. V lost 5 bases and J lost 1, with 8 bases in between. In germline, CDR1 is MDHEN, CDR2 SYDVKM. This CDR3 has 13 amino acids.

The chain's CDR3 is CASSLDRAGTEAFF. For the CDR3, the DNA is TGTGCCAGCAGCTTAGACAGGGCGGGCACTGAAGCTTTCTTT. This chain links TRBV13 with TRBJ1-1, with D possibly TRBD1 on 6 matching bases. V gave up 1 base and J gave up 4 bases, with 10 bases separating them. The CDR3 length is 14 residues. Germline lookup yields CDR1 PRHDT and CDR2 FYEKMQ (reference sequence).